A selection of T cell receptor beta chains follows, all from one sample in a study of T cell repertoires in cytomegalovirus infection. The antigens of these receptors remain unknown. MiXCR, run by TCRdb on the reads, gives a single entry per CDR3 protein. The data contain some 940,000 distinct CDR3 sequences, around 30% of them singletons. The source was cultured CD8+ T cells from PBMCs, collected from culture after CMV antigen stimulation. The receptors originated from a human donor in good health (CMV status not recorded). Some clones in this sample may be carry-over from other donors' samples. Each CDR3 is given with its conserved first and last residue. Fields, in order: clone size, J gene, D gene, V gene, CDR3 protein, CDR3 DNA. A D gene is named only where the DNA matches it firmly. Only some rows state a clone size, as once, few, many or a class for expanded clones.

>once|TRBJ2-5|-|TRBV4-3
CASSQWVAGNEETQYF
TGCGCCAGCAGCCAATGGGTGGCAGGCAATGAAGAGACCCAGTACTTC
>-|TRBJ2-2|TRBD1|TRBV6-2/TRBV6-3
CASFGTGTNTGELFF
TGTGCCAGCTTCGGGACAGGGACAAACACCGGGGAGCTGTTTTTT
>few|TRBJ2-5|-|TRBV19
CASSIGALGETQYF
TGTGCCAGTAGTATAGGAGCGTTAGGAGAGACCCAGTACTTC
>many|TRBJ2-3|TRBD2|TRBV7-8
CASSSGLEADTQYF
TGTGCCAGCAGCTCGGGACTAGAAGCAGATACGCAGTATTTT
>many|TRBJ2-5|TRBD1|TRBV7-9
CASSPQGARETQYF
TGTGCCAGCAGCCCCCAGGGGGCGAGGGAGACCCAGTACTTC
>-|TRBJ2-1|-|TRBV3-1
CARLSGGISYNEQFF
TGTGCCAGACTAAGTGGGGGGATATCCTACAATGAGCAGTTCTTC
>few|TRBJ1-2|TRBD1|TRBV19
CASSSQGAGYTF
TGTGCCAGTAGTTCACAGGGGGCTGGCTACACCTTC
>few|TRBJ2-1|-|TRBV9
CASSPQDAGEQFF
TGTGCCAGCAGCCCCCAGGATGCGGGGGAGCAGTTCTTC
>-|TRBJ2-7|TRBD2|TRBV7-8
CATSDRGDEQYF
TGTGCCACCAGTGACCGGGGGGACGAGCAGTACTTC
>-|TRBJ2-1|TRBD2|TRBV4-1
CVSSQENVLAGYNEQFF
TGTGTCAGCAGCCAAGAAAATGTACTAGCGGGATACAATGAGCAGTTCTTC
>-|TRBJ2-3|-|TRBV28
CANRLVSHQADTQYF
TGTGCCAACCGTTTGGTCAGTCATCAGGCGGATACGCAGTATTTT
>many|TRBJ2-5|-|TRBV12-3/TRBV12-4
CASSAGTLQETQYF
TGTGCCAGCAGTGCCGGGACACTCCAAGAGACCCAGTACTTC
>few|TRBJ2-1|-|TRBV12-3/TRBV12-4
CASSFPSLVQFF
TGTGCCAGCAGTTTTCCCTCTTTAGTGCAGTTCTTC
>-|TRBJ1-4|-|TRBV6-6
CASTKNLLNEKLFF
TGTGCCAGCACTAAGAACTTACTAAATGAAAAACTGTTTTTT
>-|TRBJ1-4|-|TRBV6-5
CASSYSFDRSATNEKLFF
TGTGCCAGCAGTTACTCCTTCGACAGGAGTGCAACTAATGAAAAACTGTTTTTT
>-|TRBJ2-1|TRBD1|TRBV12-3/TRBV12-4
CASRDLGQYNEQFF
TGTGCCAGCAGGGACTTGGGACAGTACAATGAGCAGTTCTTC
>few|TRBJ2-1|-|TRBV10-3
CAIIDPYNEQFF
TGTGCCATCATTGATCCCTACAATGAGCAGTTCTTC
>few|TRBJ1-1|-|TRBV2
CASIHSRGEAFF
TGTGCCAGCATTCACTCCAGGGGTGAAGCTTTCTTT
>-|TRBJ2-3|-|TRBV10-3
CAISESGRVTRGTDTQYF
TGTGCCATCAGTGAGTCGGGCAGGGTAACAAGGGGCACAGATACGCAGTATTTT
>-|TRBJ2-3|-|TRBV24-1
CATSDPRDNTDTQYF
TGTGCCACCAGTGACCCACGGGACAACACAGATACGCAGTATTTT